The clone carrying this T cell receptor beta chain showed up many times. Its antigen remains unknown. Study donors comprised healthy, HIV-negative adults devoid of recent acute infection or vaccination. Running of the assay took place at deep level. Assay used: immunoSEQ multiplex PCR; TCRdb lists only in-frame clones, some missing. This table holds 730,000 or so clones, 72% found once. CDR3 length equals 13 residues. The germline V and J ends were trimmed by 3 bases and 3 bases, with 9 bases remaining between them. This sample is part of a study of shared clonotypes between healthy human individuals. The study, taken as a whole, reports: Non-shared clonotypes displayed generation probabilities falling below those of clonotypes present in all four donors.

The receptor's source is a woman between 25 and 40 years old in good health. Sequencing used memory CD4+ T cells sorted from blood. The subset is: CD45RA-negative fraction. The chain combines TRBV23-1 with TRBJ2-7; D perhaps matches TRBD2 (5 bases). TRBV23-1 is noted as an ORF with a role that remains uncertain. CDR3 amino acids: CASSHAADYEQYF. The DNA for the CDR3 is TGCGCCAGCAGTCATGCAGCGGACTACGAGCAGTACTTC.